This TCR beta chain is drawn from a study of blood T cell repertoires in COVID-19 (dated by TCRdb to 2019 to 2021). Broadly, across the study: Samples from collaborators originated in the United States, Italy and Spain and spanned both the acute and convalescent phases of COVID-19. The repertoires were made available in a free public database intended to serve as a resource for research on the immune response to SARS-CoV-2. The prospective study material was composed of cDNA or gDNA derived from T cells, B-cell-depleted T cells, or PBMCs. The sample metadata nearly always contained a de-identified subject ID, COVID-19 status, age in years and sex. Subjects who had been exposed to COVID-19, were actively infected with it, or had recovered from it provided the deeply sampled blood TCRbeta repertoires that made up the dataset. The samples were drawn from the first 160 participants of the ongoing ImmuneRACE study and from over a thousand subjects provided by 6 global collaborators. Where HLA class I and class II types were available, the types were taken from metadata supplied by the sample provider, not from assay-based typing.

One collaborating source in Seattle enrolled patients while the patients were actively infected and followed the patients over time throughout the course of disease. Whole blood was collected in K2EDTA tubes by collaborating institutions according to the institutions' own protocols. For TCRbeta analysis, collaborator samples were shipped as frozen whole blood, as isolated PBMCs, or as DNA extracted from either sample type. The germline V gene provides CDR1 SGHVS and CDR2 FQNEAQ. V ends up 5 bases short and J 15 bases short, with an unmatched junction base count of 9. The CDR3, cysteine through phenylalanine, is 12 amino acids long. Just the 36-base CDR3 DNA is kept, in frame starting at base 1. A word on this clone: The specificity of this receptor is unknown. No much larger clone exists at a distance of one base, and base qualities are not known.

TCRbeta CDR3 regions were amplified from genomic DNA using the immunoSEQ Assay, a bias-controlled multiplex PCR. As for the original processing: Nucleated cell counts per sample were estimated from amplification of reference gene primers within the assay. Sequence reads were collapsed and filtered to measure the absolute abundance of every unique TCRbeta CDR3 rearrangement. For each sample, productive Simpson clonality was calculated by taking the square root of Simpson's diversity index across productive rearrangements. Not all clones reach the TCRdb copy of this immuneACCESS table, which keeps in-frame sequences only. Checked studies attribute under half of the gap to unresolved V genes and leave the rest unexplained. V, J and clone size are taken as reported in that table, and D and trimming were inferred from the DNA itself. This sample holds 250,000 to 350,000 clones; roughly 88% were observed only once. The ten largest clones add up to less than 3.5% of the sample.

What the research found in general, with its limitations: The quantity of clinical and demographic metadata differed by source and by participant and was supplied without curation.

The sample comprised peripheral blood. The chain is encoded by TRBV7-8 joined to TRBJ1-4; 7 bases in the junction line up with TRBD1. The sequence derives from a woman aged 30 to 39 with COVID-19, enrolled during active disease. The DNA sequence reads TGTGCCAGCAGCGATTATTACAGGGGATTGTTTTTT. Translated, it gives CASSDYYRGLFF.